The 27 T cell receptor beta chains listed next were all sequenced from one sample in a study of molecular identifiers for immune sequencing clone quantification. One entry per CDR3 protein, called by TCRdb with MiXCR from the PCR reads. In the table there are hundreds of thousands of distinct CDR3 sequences, 20% of which are singletons. The sequenced sample consisted of naive CD8+ T cells from blood, with Jurkat cell RNA spiked in. Subset reported: FACS-sorted CD8+CD4-CCR7+CD45RA+ naive T cells. These receptor sequences come from a human donor in good health. Some libraries in this study had Jurkat cell RNA spiked in.

The chain uses TRBV7-2 and TRBJ2-1; TRBD2 agrees at 11 bases. There are 15 residues in the CDR3. Germline V gene data show CDR1 as SGHTA and CDR2 as FQGNSA. V shed 6 bases, J shed 7 bases, and the junction held 8 bases outside the gene matches. CDR3 nucleotides: TGTGCCAGCAGTCCACTAGCGGGAGTAGGTAATGAGCAGTTCTTC. Amino acids: CASSPLAGVGNEQFF.

This chain joins TRBV28 and TRBJ2-7; TRBD1 aligns across 7 bases. Germline trimming cut 4 bases from V and 3 bases from J; bases unmatched to any gene: 9. CDR3 length: 15 residues. The germline gives CDR1 MDHEN, CDR2 SYDVKM. CDR3 in DNA: TGTGCCAGCAGTTCAGGGAGACAGGGCTTCTACGAGCAGTACTTC. Its protein product is CASSSGRQGFYEQYF.

This clonotype was recorded at least ten times. The genes are TRBV6-6 and TRBJ2-7; TRBD1 matches 9 bases. CDR1 is MNHNY, CDR2 SVGAGI, per germline (reference sequence). This CDR3 has 15 residues. J lost 4 bases, V lost 0 bases, and 4 bases had no gene match. The CDR3 coding sequence is TGTGCCAGCAGTTACTCGACAGGGGGTGATTACGAGCAGTACTTC. As protein: CASSYSTGGDYEQYF.

At least ten counts were recorded for this clonotype. The chain links TRBV13 to TRBJ1-1; a possible D gene is TRBD1 (5 bases). Between the trimmed V and J ends, which lost 2 bases and 5 bases, there was a span of 9 bases. The CDR3 runs to 13 residues. Germline V CDR1 and CDR2: PRHDT, FYEKMQ (reference sequence). In DNA form, the CDR3 reads TGTGCCAGCAGCTTACAGGAGGGGACTGAAGCTTTCTTT. It yields the protein CASSLQEGTEAFF.

This clonotype came up many times. This chain uses TRBV4-1 with TRBJ1-5; D is unresolved. Germline V gene data show CDR1 as MGHRA and CDR2 as YSYEKL. V was clipped by 4 bases and J by 7 bases, with 11 bases between them. The CDR3 is 13 residues long. The CDR3, as DNA: TGCGCCAGCAGCCCCGGACCGGGGCAGCCCCAGCATTTT. Protein: CASSPGPGQPQHF.

V is TRBV27 and J is TRBJ1-5, with D maybe TRBD1 (6 bases). The CDR3 consists of 14 residues. V lost 2 bases and J lost 5, with 10 bases in between. Germline V gene sequence: CDR1 MNHEY, CDR2 SMNVEV (reference sequence). The CDR3: CASSLIGGYQPQHF. Here the CDR3 DNA reads TGTGCCAGCAGTTTAATTGGGGGCTATCAGCCCCAGCATTTT.

This clonotype was counted ten times or more. The chain uses TRBV29-1 and TRBJ2-2; 12 bases agree with TRBD2. After removal of 6 bases from V and 5 bases from J, the junction contained 10 bases not matched to a gene. The CDR3 loop spans 16 amino acids. The germline V gene has CDR1 SQVTM and CDR2 ANQGSEA. The CDR3 DNA follows: TGCAGCGTAGAATTACTAGCGGGAGGTAATACCGGGGAGCTGTTTTTT. This sequence encodes CSVELLAGGNTGELFF.

About this clonotype itself: A much larger clone lies one base from this, so it may be a read error. The V and J genes are TRBV30 and TRBJ2-1, with D uncertain. The CDR3 consists of 13 residues. Trimming left V 0 bases short and J 5 bases short, with 8 bases between. Per the germline V gene, CDR1 is GTSNPN and CDR2 is SVGIG (reference sequence). CDR3 coding DNA: TGTGCCTGGAGTGTACGAATCGACAATGAGCAGTTCTTC. Translated, it gives CAWSVRIDNEQFF. The full variable domain, its missing parts supplied by reference TRBV30 and TRBJ2-1, is SQTIHQWPATLVQPVGSPLSLECTVEGTSNPNLYWYRQAAGRGLQLLFYSVGIGQISSEVPQNLSASRPQDRQFILSSKKLLLSDSGFYLCAWSVRIDNEQFFGPGTRLTVL.

This clonotype was seen ten or more times. The chain combines TRBV29-1 with TRBJ1-2, with 9 bases fitting TRBD1. Looked up from germline, CDR1 is SQVTM and CDR2 is ANQGSEA. The V segment lost 7 bases and the J segment 8 bases; nucleotides outside the gene matches: 14. The CDR3 runs 14 residues. The CDR3 DNA reads as TGCAGCGCCTGGGGACAGGGCCAGTTAGGGGGCTACACCTTC. Residues: CSAWGQGQLGGYTF.

As concerns this clonotype: A much larger clone lies a single base off, so this may be a read error. The chain links TRBV9 to TRBJ2-5; D is unresolved. This CDR3 is built from 14 residues. In germline, CDR1 is SGDLS, CDR2 YYNGEE. The CDR3 DNA follows: TGTGCCAGCAGCGTAGGGTACGGCCAACAGACCCAGTACTTC. Translation: CASSVGYGQQTQYF.

At least ten counts were recorded for this clonotype. The J gene is TRBJ2-1, the V gene TRBV7-9; D is ambiguous. Germline V gene data show CDR1 as SEHNR and CDR2 as FQNEAQ (reference sequence). This CDR3 is built from 15 residues. The V end was cut by 0 bases, the J end by 3 bases, with 9 bases between. The CDR3 DNA sequence: TGTGCCAGCAGCTTAGCTGGTCCTCGCTACAATGAGCAGTTCTTC. Its protein product is CASSLAGPRYNEQFF.

This clonotype showed up many times. The chain carries TRBV19 and TRBJ2-7, with D maybe TRBD1 (6 bases). The germline gives CDR1 LNHDA, CDR2 SQIVND (reference sequence). The CDR3 consists of 13 residues. V was trimmed by 6 bases and J by 0 bases, leaving 9 bases between them. This CDR3 is CASSMDSSYEQYF. The DNA of the CDR3 is TGTGCCAGTAGCATGGACAGCTCCTACGAGCAGTACTTC. The complete variable domain, with remaining parts taken from reference TRBV19 and TRBJ2-7, reads DGGITQSPKYLFRKEGQNVTLSCEQNLNHDAMYWYRQDPGQGLRLIYYSQIVNDFQKGDIAEGYSVSREKKESFPLTVTSAQKNPTAFYLCASSMDSSYEQYFGPGTRLTVT.

V is TRBV12-3 or TRBV12-4 and J is TRBJ1-2; the D is unclear. Trimming took off 8 bases at V and 4 bases at J, with 23 bases between the two ends. The CDR3 contains 16 residues. The CDR3 is CASATGRGVVFYGYTF. DNA of the CDR3: TGTGCCAGCGCAACCGGGAGAGGAGTTGTCTTCTATGGCTACACCTTC.

In its sample, this clonotype was seen once. This chain joins TRBV7-8 and TRBJ2-5; 7 bases map to TRBD1. Germline values: CDR1 SGHVS, CDR2 FQNEAQ. This CDR3 contains 16 residues. The V gene end was trimmed by 3 bases and the J gene end by 5 bases; junction bases not matched to a gene: 12. The CDR3, as DNA: TGTGCCAGCAGCTTCCATGGAGAGGGGGCTGGGGAGACCCAGTACTTC. It yields the protein CASSFHGEGAGETQYF. Combining the CDR3 with reference TRBV7-8 and TRBJ2-5 gives the whole variable domain GAGVSQSPRYKVAKRGQDVALRCDPISGHVSLFWYQQALGQGPEFLTYFQNEAQLDKSGLPSDRFFAERPEGSVSTLKIQRTQQEDSAVYLCASSFHGEGAGETQYFGPGTRLLVL.

This clonotype has a count of ten or more. This chain connects TRBV5-6 to TRBJ2-1; D is ambiguous. Germline V lookup: CDR1 SGHDT, CDR2 YYEEEE. The V end was cut by 9 bases, the J end by 15 bases, with 19 bases between. The CDR3 runs to 11 residues. The CDR3 sequence: CATLERLHRFF. The CDR3 nucleotides are TGTGCCACACTCGAACGACTCCACCGGTTCTTC.

This clonotype was seen a handful of times. This may be a read error, as it is one base from a much larger clone. The DNA of the CDR3 is TGTCCCAGCATTCCGGGGGGCGGGCCAGATACGCAGTATTTT. It encodes CPSIPGGGPDTQYF. The chain carries TRBV5-3 and TRBJ2-3, with D possibly matching TRBD2 (7 bases). TRBV5-3 is labeled an ORF, and its function is uncertain. The CDR3 loop spans 14 amino acids.

This clonotype was picked up many times. The chain combines TRBV6-6 with TRBJ1-5; D not certain. The germline CDR1 and CDR2 sequences are MNHNY and SVGAGI (reference sequence). V shed 6 bases and J shed 7 bases, with 16 bases lying between them. This CDR3 spans 14 amino acids. The CDR3 is CASRERDVRQPQHF. As DNA, the CDR3 is TGTGCCAGCAGGGAACGAGATGTTCGCCAGCCCCAGCATTTT.

There are many counts of this clonotype. The CDR3 loop is CASSGTSGRVGETQYF. CDR3 bases: TGTGCCAGTAGTGGGACTAGCGGGAGAGTCGGAGAGACCCAGTACTTC. The J gene is TRBJ2-5, the V gene TRBV19, with TRBD2 matching 14 bases. Germline assignment: CDR1 LNHDA and CDR2 SQIVND (reference sequence). This CDR3 comprises 16 residues. Germline trimming cut 5 bases from V and 4 bases from J; bases unmatched to any gene: 6.

This clonotype was seen a handful of times. The chain's CDR3 is CASSSASGVAYNEQFF. The CDR3 coding sequence is TGTGCCAGCAGTTCCGCTAGCGGGGTGGCCTACAATGAGCAGTTCTTC. This chain joins TRBV27 and TRBJ2-1; 9 bases agree with TRBD2. CDR1 and CDR2 from the germline V gene are MNHEY and SMNVEV (reference sequence). This CDR3 spans 16 amino acids. Trimming cost V 4 bases and J 2 bases; bases outside gene matches: 6.

The chain links TRBV6-5 to TRBJ1-2; D gene unclear. Trimming cost V 2 bases and J 4 bases, with 8 bases left between them. This CDR3 has 13 residues. The germline V gene encodes CDR1 MNHEY and CDR2 SVGAGI. CDR3 sequence (DNA): TGTGCCAGCAGTTACGGGCGGATCTATGGCTACACCTTC. It is translated as CASSYGRIYGYTF.

This rearrangement joins TRBV21-1 to TRBJ2-5; the table gives TRBD1 as D, unverified against the DNA. TRBV21-1 corresponds to a pseudogene. The CDR3 is 15 amino acids. CDR3 residues: CASSNSRNRQETQYF. The CDR3 coding sequence is TGTGCCAGCAGCAACAGCCGGAACAGACAAGAGACCCAGTACTTC.

The chain employs TRBV10-2 and TRBJ2-7, with D perhaps assigned TRBD1 or TRBD2 (6 bases each). The CDR3 is made up of 16 amino acids. Germline V CDR1 and CDR2: WSHSY, SAAADI. V was shortened by 0 bases and J by 0 bases, with 12 bases between the two germline ends. The CDR3 sequence: CASSESPGASSYEQYF. DNA for the CDR3: TGCGCCAGCAGTGAGTCCCCGGGGGCGAGCTCCTACGAGCAGTACTTC.

This clonotype has just a few counts. This rearrangement joins TRBV28 to TRBJ1-4, with 9 bases matching TRBD1. The CDR3 is 18 residues long. J gave up 6 bases and V 4 bases, and 15 bases lay outside the gene matches. CDR1 and CDR2 from the germline V gene are MDHEN and SYDVKM. The CDR3: CASSCSPSHDRGDEKLFF. CDR3 nucleotides: TGTGCCAGCAGTTGTTCGCCCTCTCATGACAGGGGGGATGAAAAACTGTTTTTT.

V gene TRBV19 combines with J gene TRBJ1-2; D is unresolved. CDR1 LNHDA and CDR2 SQIVND come from the germline V gene (reference sequence). The CDR3 has 13 amino acids. V lost 4 bases and J 5 bases, leaving 11 bases between the germline ends. The CDR3, as DNA: TGTGCCAGTAGTAGCGATGCGCGTTATGGCTACACCTTC. Its protein product is CASSSDARYGYTF.

This clonotype was counted ten times or more. The rearrangement links TRBV19 to TRBJ1-1; the D gene is possibly TRBD1 (5 bases). Looked up from germline, CDR1 is LNHDA and CDR2 is SQIVND (reference sequence). This CDR3 comprises 15 residues. V lost 3 bases and J lost 7, with 18 bases in between. Here the CDR3 reads CASSMGQGLTLEAFF. CDR3 sequence (DNA): TGTGCCAGTAGTATGGGGCAGGGCCTGACCCTTGAAGCTTTCTTT. The full variable domain, completed using reference TRBV19 and TRBJ1-1, is DGGITQSPKYLFRKEGQNVTLSCEQNLNHDAMYWYRQDPGQGLRLIYYSQIVNDFQKGDIAEGYSVSREKKESFPLTVTSAQKNPTAFYLCASSMGQGLTLEAFFGQGTRLTVV.

Only a few counts were recorded for this clonotype. The chain has TRBV6-5 and TRBJ2-5; the match to TRBD1 covers 8 bases. Per germline, CDR1 MNHEY and CDR2 SVGAGI. This CDR3 has 15 residues. The J segment lost 1 base and the V segment lost 4 bases, leaving 5 bases of the junction unmatched. CDR3 amino acids: CASSLQGDFQETQYF. CDR3 nucleotide sequence: TGTGCCAGCAGTTTACAGGGGGACTTCCAAGAGACCCAGTACTTC.

This clonotype was observed a few times. This CDR3 is CASSFLRDRGSFGYTF. CDR3 bases: TGTGCCAGCAGTTTTCTCCGGGACAGGGGATCTTTTGGCTACACCTTC. This sequence joins TRBV27 and TRBJ1-2; 10 bases line up with TRBD1. In germline, CDR1 is MNHEY, CDR2 SMNVEV (reference sequence). V shed 3 bases, J shed 7 bases, and the junction held 11 bases outside the gene matches. CDR3 length: 16 amino acids.